The source of this TCR beta chain is a study of T cell changes during pregnancy in multiple sclerosis. From germline, CDR1 is MRHNA and CDR2 SNTAGT. The length of the CDR3 is 14 residues. V was shortened by 2 bases and J by 0 bases, with 7 bases between the two germline ends. Generated by immunoSEQ multiplex PCR, the TCRdb table keeps only in-frame clones and is missing some. The data contain about 75,000 clones, approximately 95% of them seen just once; the ten biggest clones take up 0.13% to 0.15%. This sequence originates from a female donor with multiple sclerosis, enrolled in a pregnancy study. The genes are TRBV6-4 and TRBJ1-1; no reliable D call. The sample was CD4+ T cells from peripheral blood mononuclear cells, taken after pregnancy. The CDR3 spells CASSDNSLNTEAFF. The CDR3, as DNA: TGTGCCAGCAGTGACAACAGTCTGAACACTGAAGCTTTCTTT.